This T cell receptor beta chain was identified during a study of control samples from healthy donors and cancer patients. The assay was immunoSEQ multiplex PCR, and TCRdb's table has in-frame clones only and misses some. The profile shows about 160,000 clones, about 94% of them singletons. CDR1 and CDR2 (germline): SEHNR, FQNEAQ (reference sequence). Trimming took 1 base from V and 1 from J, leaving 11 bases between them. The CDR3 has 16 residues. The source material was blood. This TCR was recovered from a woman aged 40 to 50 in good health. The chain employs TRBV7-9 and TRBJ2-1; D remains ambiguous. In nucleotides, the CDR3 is TGTGCCAGCAGCTTAGAAGTTGCAAGGTCCTACAATGAGCAGTTCTTC. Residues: CASSLEVARSYNEQFF. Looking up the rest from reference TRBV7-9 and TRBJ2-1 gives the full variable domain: DTGVSQNPRHKITKRGQNVTFRCDPISEHNRLYWYRQTLGQGPEFLTYFQNEAQLEKSRLLSDRFSAERPKGSFSTLEIQRTEQGDSAMYLCASSLEVARSYNEQFFGPGTRLTVL.